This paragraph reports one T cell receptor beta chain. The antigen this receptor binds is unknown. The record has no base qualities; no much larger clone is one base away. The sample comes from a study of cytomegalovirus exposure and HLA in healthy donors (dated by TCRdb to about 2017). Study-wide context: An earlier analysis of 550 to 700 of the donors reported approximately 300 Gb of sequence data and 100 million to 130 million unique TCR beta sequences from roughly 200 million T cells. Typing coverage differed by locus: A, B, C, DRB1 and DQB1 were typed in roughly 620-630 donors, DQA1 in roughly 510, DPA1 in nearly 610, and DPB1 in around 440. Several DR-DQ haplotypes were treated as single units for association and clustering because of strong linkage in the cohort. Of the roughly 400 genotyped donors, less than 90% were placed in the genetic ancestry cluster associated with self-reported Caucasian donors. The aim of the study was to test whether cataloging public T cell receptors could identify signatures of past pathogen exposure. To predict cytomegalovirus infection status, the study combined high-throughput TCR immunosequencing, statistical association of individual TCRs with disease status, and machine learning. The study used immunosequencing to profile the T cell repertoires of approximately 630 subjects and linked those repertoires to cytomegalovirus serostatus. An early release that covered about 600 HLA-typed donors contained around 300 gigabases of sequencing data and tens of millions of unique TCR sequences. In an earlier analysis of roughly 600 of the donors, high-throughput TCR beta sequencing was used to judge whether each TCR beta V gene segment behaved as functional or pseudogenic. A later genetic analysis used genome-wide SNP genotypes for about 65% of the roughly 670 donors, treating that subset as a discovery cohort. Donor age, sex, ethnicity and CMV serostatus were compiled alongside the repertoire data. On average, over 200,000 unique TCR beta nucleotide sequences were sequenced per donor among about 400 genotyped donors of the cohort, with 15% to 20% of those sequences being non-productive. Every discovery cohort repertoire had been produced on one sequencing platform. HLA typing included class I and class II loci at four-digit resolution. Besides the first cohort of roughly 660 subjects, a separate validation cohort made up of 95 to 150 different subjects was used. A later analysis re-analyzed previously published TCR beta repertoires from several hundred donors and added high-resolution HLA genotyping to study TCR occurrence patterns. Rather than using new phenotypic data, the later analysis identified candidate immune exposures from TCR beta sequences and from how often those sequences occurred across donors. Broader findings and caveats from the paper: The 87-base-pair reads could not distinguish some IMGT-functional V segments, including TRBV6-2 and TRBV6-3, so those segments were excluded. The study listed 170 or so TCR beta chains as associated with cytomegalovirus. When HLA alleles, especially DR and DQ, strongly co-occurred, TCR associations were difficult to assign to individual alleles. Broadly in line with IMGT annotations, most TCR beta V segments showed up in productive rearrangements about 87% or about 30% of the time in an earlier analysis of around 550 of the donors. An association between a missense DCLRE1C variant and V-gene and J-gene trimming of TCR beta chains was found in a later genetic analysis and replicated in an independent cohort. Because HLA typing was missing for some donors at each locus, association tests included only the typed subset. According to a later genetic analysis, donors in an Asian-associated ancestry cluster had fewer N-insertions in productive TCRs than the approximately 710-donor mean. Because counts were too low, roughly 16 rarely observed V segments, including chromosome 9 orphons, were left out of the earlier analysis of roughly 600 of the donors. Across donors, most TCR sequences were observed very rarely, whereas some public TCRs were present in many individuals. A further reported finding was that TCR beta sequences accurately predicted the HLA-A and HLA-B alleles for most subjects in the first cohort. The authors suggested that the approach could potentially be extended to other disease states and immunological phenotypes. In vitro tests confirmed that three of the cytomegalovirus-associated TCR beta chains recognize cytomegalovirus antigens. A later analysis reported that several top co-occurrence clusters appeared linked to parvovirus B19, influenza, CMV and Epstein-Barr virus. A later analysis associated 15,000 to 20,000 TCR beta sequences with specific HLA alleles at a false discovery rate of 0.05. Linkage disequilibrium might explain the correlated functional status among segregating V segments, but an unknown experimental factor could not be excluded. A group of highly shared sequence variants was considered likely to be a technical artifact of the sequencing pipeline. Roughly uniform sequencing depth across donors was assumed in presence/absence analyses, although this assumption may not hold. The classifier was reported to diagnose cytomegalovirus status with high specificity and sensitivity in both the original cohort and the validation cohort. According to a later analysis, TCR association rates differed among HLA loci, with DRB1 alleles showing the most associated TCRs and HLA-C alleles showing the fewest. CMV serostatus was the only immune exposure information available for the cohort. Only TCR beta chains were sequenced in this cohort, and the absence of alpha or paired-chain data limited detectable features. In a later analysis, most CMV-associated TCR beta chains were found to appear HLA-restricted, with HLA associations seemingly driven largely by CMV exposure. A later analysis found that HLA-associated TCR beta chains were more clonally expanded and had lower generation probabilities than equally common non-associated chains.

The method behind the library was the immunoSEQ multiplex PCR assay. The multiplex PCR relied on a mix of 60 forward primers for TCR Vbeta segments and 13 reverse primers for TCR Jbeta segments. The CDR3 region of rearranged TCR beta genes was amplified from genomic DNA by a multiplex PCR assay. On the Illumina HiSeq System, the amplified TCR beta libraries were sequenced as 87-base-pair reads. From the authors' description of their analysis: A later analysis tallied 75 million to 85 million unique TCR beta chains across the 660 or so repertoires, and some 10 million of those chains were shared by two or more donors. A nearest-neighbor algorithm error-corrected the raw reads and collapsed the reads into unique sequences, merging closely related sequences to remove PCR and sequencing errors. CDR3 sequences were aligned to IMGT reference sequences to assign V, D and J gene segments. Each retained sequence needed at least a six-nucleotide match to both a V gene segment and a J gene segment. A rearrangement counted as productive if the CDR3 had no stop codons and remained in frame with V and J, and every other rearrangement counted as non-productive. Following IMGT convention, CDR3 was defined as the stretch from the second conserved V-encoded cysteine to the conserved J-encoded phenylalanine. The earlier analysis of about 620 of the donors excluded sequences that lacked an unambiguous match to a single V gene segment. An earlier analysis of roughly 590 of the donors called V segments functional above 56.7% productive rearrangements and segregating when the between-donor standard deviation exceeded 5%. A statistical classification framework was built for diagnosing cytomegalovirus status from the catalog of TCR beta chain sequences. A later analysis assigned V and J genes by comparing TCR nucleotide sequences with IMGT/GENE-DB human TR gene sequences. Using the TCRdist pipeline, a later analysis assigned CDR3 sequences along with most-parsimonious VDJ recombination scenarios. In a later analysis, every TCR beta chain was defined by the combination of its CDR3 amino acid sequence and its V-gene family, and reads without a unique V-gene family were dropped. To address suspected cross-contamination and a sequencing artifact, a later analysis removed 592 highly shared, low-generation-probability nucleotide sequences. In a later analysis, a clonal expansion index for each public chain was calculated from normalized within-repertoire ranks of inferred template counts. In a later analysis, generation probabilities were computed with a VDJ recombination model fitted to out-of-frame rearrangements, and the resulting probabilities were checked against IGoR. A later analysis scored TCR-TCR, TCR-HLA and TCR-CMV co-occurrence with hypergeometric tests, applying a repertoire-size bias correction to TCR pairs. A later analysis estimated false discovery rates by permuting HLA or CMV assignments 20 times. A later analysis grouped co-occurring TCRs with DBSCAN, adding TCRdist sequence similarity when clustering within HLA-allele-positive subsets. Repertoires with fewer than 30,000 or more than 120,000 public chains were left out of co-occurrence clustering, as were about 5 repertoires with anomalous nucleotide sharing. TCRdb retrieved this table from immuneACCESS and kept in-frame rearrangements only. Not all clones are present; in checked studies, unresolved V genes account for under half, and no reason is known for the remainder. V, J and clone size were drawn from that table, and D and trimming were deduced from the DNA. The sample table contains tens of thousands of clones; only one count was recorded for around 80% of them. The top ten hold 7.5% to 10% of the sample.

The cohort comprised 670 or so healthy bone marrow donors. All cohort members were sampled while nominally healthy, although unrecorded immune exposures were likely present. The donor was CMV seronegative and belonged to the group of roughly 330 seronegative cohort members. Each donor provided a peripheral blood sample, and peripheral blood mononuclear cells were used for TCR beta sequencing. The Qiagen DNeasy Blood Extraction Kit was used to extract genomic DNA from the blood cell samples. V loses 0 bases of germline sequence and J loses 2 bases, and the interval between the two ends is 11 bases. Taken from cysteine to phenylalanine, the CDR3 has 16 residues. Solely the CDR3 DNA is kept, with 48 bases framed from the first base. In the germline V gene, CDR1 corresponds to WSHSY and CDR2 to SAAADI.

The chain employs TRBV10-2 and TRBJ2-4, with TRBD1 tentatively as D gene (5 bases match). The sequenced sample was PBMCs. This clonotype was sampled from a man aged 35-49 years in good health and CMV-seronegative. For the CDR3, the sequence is CASSESLGVTKNIQYF. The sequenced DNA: TGCGCCAGCAGTGAGTCGTTAGGGGTTACCAAAAACATTCAGTACTTC.